Shown below are 10 T cell receptor beta chains from a single sample sequenced in a study of OX40 agonist ivuxolimab in advanced cancers. The assay was immunoSEQ multiplex PCR, and TCRdb's table has in-frame clones only and misses some. The table lists 50,000 to 65,000 clones, 80% to 95% of them singletons, with roughly 25% in the top ten. The sequences come from CD4+ or CD8+ T cells sorted from blood, collected in a trial of the OX40 agonist ivuxolimab. Source of these receptors: an adult with an advanced solid tumor such as melanoma, head and neck, liver or kidney cancer.

This chain links TRBV29-1 with TRBJ2-3; D may be TRBD1 (7 bases). The germline V gene encodes CDR1 SQVTM and CDR2 ANQGSEA. The CDR3 has 18 amino acids. Trimming stripped 3 bases from V and 3 bases from J, with 25 bases between. The chain's CDR3 is CSVDGSAGQPIGTDTQYF. The CDR3 DNA reads TGCAGCGTTGATGGAAGCGCGGGACAGCCAATAGGGACAGATACGCAGTATTTT.

This clone was observed once. The CDR3 loop is CASSLGGTNYGYTF. The CDR3 DNA reads as TGTGCCAGCAGTTTAGGGGGCACTAACTATGGCTACACCTTC. This chain links TRBV28 with TRBJ1-2, with D perhaps matching TRBD1 (6 bases). The CDR3 is made up of 14 amino acids. Germline V gene lookup returns CDR1 MDHEN and CDR2 SYDVKM. V was cut by 2 bases and J by 0 bases, with 7 bases left in between.

This sequence joins TRBV12-5 and TRBJ2-1; weak D call: TRBD1 (6 bases). CDR1 is LGHNT and CDR2 is FRNRAP in the germline V gene. CDR3 size: 17 residues. Between the trimmed V and J ends, which lost 7 bases and 1 base, there was a span of 20 bases. The CDR3 DNA reads as TGTGCTAGTGTCCGGGACACTCTAATGGGTTCCTACAATGAGCAGTTCTTC. This translates into CASVRDTLMGSYNEQFF.

This clone was counted once. The chain links TRBV5-8 to TRBJ2-7, with 16 bases lining up with TRBD2. V dropped 5 bases and J dropped 7; count of bases not matched to a gene: 9. The CDR3 extends over 16 amino acids. Germline V gene sequence: CDR1 SGHTS, CDR2 YDEGEE. This chain's CDR3 is CASSPLGLAGGREQYF. For the CDR3, the DNA is TGTGCCAGCAGTCCACTGGGACTAGCGGGAGGGCGTGAGCAGTACTTC. Full variable domain (missing parts from reference TRBV5-8 and TRBJ2-7): EAGVTQSPTHLIKTRGQQATLRCSPISGHTSVYWYQQALGLGLQFLLWYDEGEERNRGNFPPRFSGRQFPNYSSELNVNALELEDSALYLCASSPLGLAGGREQYFGPGTRLTVT.

This chain joins TRBV13 and TRBJ2-7, with 7 positions matching TRBD1. After removal of 5 bases from V and 4 bases from J, the junction contained 8 bases not matched to a gene. The CDR3 covers 14 residues. Per the germline V gene, CDR1 is PRHDT and CDR2 is FYEKMQ (reference sequence). CDR3 amino acids: CASSQRQGFYEQYF. The CDR3 DNA is TGTGCCAGCAGCCAACGACAGGGTTTTTACGAGCAGTACTTC.

The genes are TRBV4-2 and TRBJ2-7; no definite D call. Trimming shortened V by 4 bases and J by 2 bases, and 9 bases separated the two germline ends. The CDR3 has 13 amino acids. Per the germline V gene, CDR1 is LGHNA and CDR2 is YNFKEQ. For the CDR3, the DNA is TGTGCCAGCAGCCCGTCGCAACCCTACGAGCAGTACTTC. Protein sequence: CASSPSQPYEQYF.

This rearrangement joins TRBV7-9 to TRBJ1-2; 7 nucleotides align to TRBD1. Trimming removed 1 base from V and 4 bases from J; junction bases left unmatched: 12. Germline V gene lookup returns CDR1 SEHNR and CDR2 FQNEAQ (reference sequence). CDR3 size: 17 residues. CDR3 loop: CASSLEAGGRGIYGYTF. For the CDR3, the DNA is TGTGCCAGCAGCTTAGAGGCAGGGGGGCGCGGTATCTATGGCTACACCTTC.

This chain uses TRBV6-5 with TRBJ2-2; the D is unclear. Germline assignment: CDR1 MNHEY and CDR2 SVGAGI. V lost 6 bases, J lost 0 bases, and 11 bases lay in between. This CDR3 has 15 amino acids. The CDR3 protein is CASRYTETNTGELFF. Here the CDR3 DNA reads TGTGCCAGCAGGTATACAGAGACGAACACCGGGGAGCTGTTTTTT.

V usage is TRBV4-1 and J usage is TRBJ2-4; 7 bases fit TRBD1. Germline assignment: CDR1 MGHRA and CDR2 YSYEKL. V dropped 0 bases and J dropped 15; count of bases not matched to a gene: 5. The CDR3 has 12 amino acids. Here the CDR3 reads CASSQDTGDRYF. The CDR3 nucleotides are TGCGCCAGCAGCCAAGATACTGGGGACAGGTACTTC.

The gene calls are TRBV9 and TRBJ2-1; 16 bases are a match to TRBD2. V shed 3 bases and J 9 bases; nucleotides not matched to a gene: 15. This CDR3 has 19 residues. Germline V CDR1 and CDR2: SGDLS, YYNGEE. CDR3: CASSAQNPGLAGGRGEQFF. As DNA, the CDR3 is TGTGCCAGCAGCGCCCAGAACCCGGGACTAGCGGGAGGGAGGGGTGAGCAGTTCTTC.